These 25 T cell receptor beta chains came from one sample sequenced in a study of a mutant IDH1 vaccine in newly diagnosed glioma. These TCRs are of unknown antigen specificity. As for time point: week 11, during vaccination. Each vaccine dose was 300 ug of mutant IDH1 20-mer peptide, with topical imiquimod. Some clones are missing from TCRdb's copy, which holds only in-frame ones; the method was immunoSEQ multiplex PCR. Counted here are around 25,000 clones, roughly 70% occurring once; the ten biggest clones make up approximately 10%. The sequenced sample was peripheral blood mononuclear cells (PBMCs), obtained from a glioma patient whose treatment included an IDH1 peptide vaccine. These receptors all come from a man between 18 and 35 years old with glioma. Some clones in this sample may be carry-over from other donors' samples.

This chain joins TRBV29-1 and TRBJ1-2; D might be TRBD1 (5 bases). The germline CDR1 and CDR2 sequences are SQVTM and ANQGSEA. The germline V and J ends were trimmed by 3 bases and 7 bases, with 12 bases remaining between them. CDR3 length: 12 amino acids. The CDR3 reads CSVDRDPRGYTF. The CDR3 bases are TGCAGCGTTGATCGGGACCCGCGTGGCTACACCTTC.

The rearrangement links TRBV30 to TRBJ2-7; 12 bases line up with TRBD2. The junction had 11 bases not matched to a gene; V was cut back by 8 bases and J by 9 bases. CDR3 length equals 13 residues. The germline gives CDR1 GTSNPN, CDR2 SVGIG (reference sequence). The CDR3 region is CAGQLAGGSRQYF. In nucleotides, the CDR3 is TGTGCCGGCCAACTAGCGGGGGGCAGCAGGCAGTACTTC.

The chain employs TRBV4-1 and TRBJ1-2, with D possibly being TRBD1 (5 bases). V was pared by 0 bases and J by 9 bases, with 14 bases between. This CDR3 has 14 residues. Germline lookup yields CDR1 MGHRA and CDR2 YSYEKL. In DNA, the CDR3 is TGCGCCAGCAGCCAAGATCCGGGGGACGATAGCTACACCTTC. The encoded protein is CASSQDPGDDSYTF.

The V call is TRBV6-5, the J call TRBJ2-2; D might be TRBD2 (6 bases). V lost 6 bases and J lost 6, with 11 bases in between. CDR3 length equals 13 residues. The germline V gene has CDR1 MNHEY and CDR2 SVGAGI. The CDR3 sequence: CASSLGLPGELFF. The DNA for the CDR3 is TGTGCCAGCAGCCTCGGACTACCCGGGGAGCTGTTTTTT.

CDR3 sequence: CASSPFRGLGGNQPQHF. Written as DNA, the CDR3 is TGTGCCAGCTCGCCCTTCAGGGGACTGGGGGGCAATCAGCCCCAGCATTTT. This chain links TRBV5-8 with TRBJ1-5, with D perhaps matching TRBD1 (6 bases). The V and J ends lost 7 bases and 2 bases respectively, with 22 bases between them. Germline assignment: CDR1 SGHTS and CDR2 YDEGEE. The length of the CDR3 is 17 residues.

This chain links TRBV4-3 with TRBJ2-7; tentatively, D is TRBD1 (5 bases). Between the trimmed V and J ends, which lost 1 base and 0 bases, there was a span of 10 bases. The CDR3 loop spans 15 amino acids. Germline CDR1 and CDR2: LGHNA and YSLEER. CDR3 coding DNA: TGCGCCAGCAGCCAAGTGGCGGACACCTCCTACGAGCAGTACTTC. It codes for CASSQVADTSYEQYF.

This clone appeared a few times. This chain joins TRBV25-1 and TRBJ2-7; tentatively, D is TRBD1 (5 bases). Per germline, CDR1 MGHDK and CDR2 SYGVNS. Between the trimmed V and J ends, which lost 4 bases and 6 bases, there was a span of 7 bases. The CDR3 is 11 residues long. CDR3 region: CASSVTGEQYF. CDR3 DNA sequence: TGTGCCAGCAGTGTTACAGGCGAGCAGTACTTC.

The rearrangement uses TRBV13 and TRBJ1-1; D is possibly TRBD1 (5 bases). V dropped 5 bases and J dropped 6 bases, with 25 bases sitting between them. This CDR3 has 17 residues. Germline CDR1 reads PRHDT; CDR2 reads FYEKMQ (reference sequence). CDR3 sequence: CASSIGGLGRVRAEAFF. In DNA, the CDR3 is TGTGCCAGCAGCATTGGAGGCCTGGGCAGGGTAAGGGCTGAAGCTTTCTTT.

V and J are TRBV5-1 and TRBJ2-3; no clear D gene. The CDR3 length is 15 residues. Deletions cut 5 bases from V and 0 bases from J, with 13 bases between. The germline V gene has CDR1 SGHRS and CDR2 YFSETQ. DNA for the CDR3: TGCGCCAGCAGACCGTGGCTTAGTAGCACAGATACGCAGTATTTT. Its translation: CASRPWLSSTDTQYF.

The CDR3 nucleotides are TGCGCCAGCAGCCAAGGCCCGAGGGGGCTGACAGATACGCAGTATTTT. This sequence encodes CASSQGPRGLTDTQYF. The gene calls are TRBV4-3 and TRBJ2-3; 7 nucleotides align to TRBD1. After removal of 1 base from V and 3 bases from J, the junction contained 7 bases not matched to a gene. This CDR3 region has 16 residues. Germline CDR1 LGHNA, CDR2 YSLEER.

This clone was recorded once. The rearrangement joins TRBV6-1 to TRBJ2-7; no clear D gene. With 2 bases removed from V and 2 bases from J, the gap between germline ends came to 13 bases. This CDR3 is built from 15 residues. CDR1 MNHNS and CDR2 SASEGT come from the germline V gene. The CDR3 DNA is TGTGCCAGCAGTGAACTGCCCGCTGGCACCTACGAGCAGTACTTC. This translates into CASSELPAGTYEQYF.

This rearrangement joins TRBV4-2 to TRBJ1-5; D not resolved. Germline assignment: CDR1 LGHNA and CDR2 YNFKEQ. V was pared by 1 base and J by 6 bases, with 10 bases between. The CDR3 length is 14 residues. CDR3 in amino acids: CASSQGQDVQPQHF. CDR3 nucleotide sequence: TGTGCCAGCAGCCAAGGGCAGGACGTTCAGCCCCAGCATTTT.

The chain is built from TRBV9 and TRBJ2-5, with D possibly matching TRBD1 (5 bases). V lost 4 bases and J lost 7, with 20 bases in between. The CDR3 covers 15 residues. Germline V gene sequence: CDR1 SGDLS, CDR2 YYNGEE. The chain's CDR3 is CASSPLEVPTGTQYF. The CDR3 nucleotides read TGTGCCAGCAGCCCTCTAGAGGTCCCAACAGGGACCCAGTACTTC.

The chain carries TRBV30 and TRBJ2-3, with D unresolved. V was clipped by 3 bases and J by 3 bases, with 13 bases between them. CDR1 and CDR2 from the germline V gene are GTSNPN and SVGIG (reference sequence). CDR3 length equals 14 residues. The CDR3 here is CAWSATARTDTQYF. The CDR3 DNA reads as TGTGCCTGGAGCGCCACAGCCCGGACAGATACGCAGTATTTT.

The table lists this clone with a few counts. The chain has TRBV10-3 and TRBJ2-2, with 9 bases lining up with TRBD1. CDR3 size: 15 residues. Trimming at V came to 4 bases and at J to 3 bases, leaving 3 bases not matched to a gene. Germline-derived CDR1 and CDR2 are ENHRY and SYGVKD. As DNA, the CDR3 is TGTGCCATCAGTGGGGACAGGGCGGACACCGGGGAGCTGTTTTTT. This gives the protein CAISGDRADTGELFF.

The V gene is TRBV9, the J gene TRBJ2-3; D is tentatively TRBD1 or TRBD2 (5 bases each). This CDR3 has 14 amino acids. Trimming shortened V by 4 bases and J by 5 bases, and 14 bases separated the two germline ends. Germline V gives CDR1 SGDLS, CDR2 YYNGEE. As DNA, the CDR3 is TGTGCCAGCAGCCGGGGACCCCTCGGAGATACGCAGTATTTT. Translation: CASSRGPLGDTQYF.

This chain connects TRBV7-2 to TRBJ1-5; tentative D call: TRBD1 (6 bases). Trimming stripped 8 bases from V and 1 base from J, with 15 bases between. This CDR3 region has 15 residues. Germline values: CDR1 SGHTA, CDR2 FQGNSA. The CDR3 region is CASARGGGSNQPQHF. The CDR3 region has the DNA TGTGCCAGCGCAAGGGGAGGGGGAAGCAATCAGCCCCAGCATTTT.

The gene calls are TRBV7-6 and TRBJ2-1, with unresolved D. Trimming left V 2 bases short and J 7 bases short, with 9 bases between. The CDR3 is made up of 13 amino acids. Germline-derived CDR1 and CDR2 are SGHVS and FNYEAQ. For the CDR3, the DNA is TGTGCCAGCAGCTTATTCCAGGAGAATGAGCAGTTCTTC. Translated, it gives CASSLFQENEQFF.

The gene calls are TRBV5-1 and TRBJ2-7; possible D gene TRBD1, 5 bases. The germline V and J ends were trimmed by 4 bases and 3 bases, with 11 bases remaining between them. This CDR3 has 13 amino acids. Germline assignment: CDR1 SGHRS and CDR2 YFSETQ. CDR3: CASSDDSSYEQYF. In nucleotides, the CDR3 is TGCGCCAGCAGCGACGACAGTAGCTACGAGCAGTACTTC.

The rearrangement uses TRBV23-1 and TRBJ1-2, with 9 nucleotides matching TRBD1. TRBV23-1 is flagged as an ORF with uncertain function. The junction had 5 bases not matched to a gene; V was cut back by 3 bases and J by 0 bases. This CDR3 has 16 residues. The CDR3 DNA sequence: TGCGCCAGCAGTCACACAGGGGGCTCCACTAACTATGGCTACACCTTC. Translation: CASSHTGGSTNYGYTF.

This clone is medium-sized in the sample. The chain couples TRBV19 to TRBJ2-7, with a tentative D call TRBD1 (6 bases). CDR3 length equals 16 residues. CDR1 LNHDA and CDR2 SQIVND come from the germline V gene (reference sequence). Trimming pared 3 bases from V and 4 bases from J, leaving 19 bases between. The CDR3 region has the DNA TGTGCCAGTAGTATCGGCGGCGGGCAGGGGTTTTACGAGCAGTACTTC. As protein: CASSIGGGQGFYEQYF. The entire variable domain, with the rest obtained from reference TRBV19 and TRBJ2-7, is as follows: DGGITQSPKYLFRKEGQNVTLSCEQNLNHDAMYWYRQDPGQGLRLIYYSQIVNDFQKGDIAEGYSVSREKKESFPLTVTSAQKNPTAFYLCASSIGGGQGFYEQYFGPGTRLTVT.

The chain uses TRBV30 and TRBJ1-6; 7 nucleotides align to TRBD1. Unmatched junction bases numbered 9, after V lost 5 bases and J lost 8 bases. In germline, CDR1 is GTSNPN, CDR2 SVGIG (reference sequence). This CDR3 spans 14 amino acids. CDR3 in DNA: TGTGCCTGGGACCCGGGACAGAGACATTCACCCCTCCACTTT. As protein: CAWDPGQRHSPLHF.

The chain combines TRBV6-1 with TRBJ1-4; D call uncertain. The germline V and J ends were trimmed by 0 bases and 13 bases, with 9 bases remaining between them. There are 12 residues in the CDR3. Germline lookup yields CDR1 MNHNS and CDR2 SASEGT. CDR3 region: CASSEAWSSLFF. The CDR3 DNA reads TGTGCCAGCAGTGAAGCTTGGTCATCACTGTTTTTT.

This clone was recorded a few times. The chain joins TRBV2 to TRBJ1-2; 8 positions match TRBD1. The CDR3 consists of 14 residues. Germline CDR1 and CDR2: SNHLY and FYNNEI. Trimming removed 6 bases from V and 4 bases from J; junction bases left unmatched: 7. The CDR3 DNA reads TGTGCCAGCAGGAGGGACAGGCCAAGCTATGGCTACACCTTC. This encodes CASRRDRPSYGYTF.

This clone came up a few times. This chain uses TRBV4-1 with TRBJ1-1; D uncertain. The CDR3 is 14 amino acids. From germline, CDR1 is MGHRA and CDR2 YSYEKL. V was shortened by 1 base and J by 4 bases, with 10 bases between the two germline ends. The CDR3 bases are TGCGCCAGCAGCCAAGTAGCCGGGAGCACTGAAGCTTTCTTT. Translated: CASSQVAGSTEAFF.